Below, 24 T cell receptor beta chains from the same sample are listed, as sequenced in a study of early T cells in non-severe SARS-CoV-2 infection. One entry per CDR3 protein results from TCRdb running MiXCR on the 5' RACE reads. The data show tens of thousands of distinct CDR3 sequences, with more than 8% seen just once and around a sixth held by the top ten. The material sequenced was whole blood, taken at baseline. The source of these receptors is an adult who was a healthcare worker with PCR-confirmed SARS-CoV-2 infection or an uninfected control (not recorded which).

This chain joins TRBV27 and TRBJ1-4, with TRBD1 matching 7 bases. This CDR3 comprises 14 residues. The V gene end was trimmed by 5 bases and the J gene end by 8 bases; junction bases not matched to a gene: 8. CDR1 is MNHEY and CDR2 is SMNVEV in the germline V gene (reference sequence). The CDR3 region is CASSMPGQQEKLFF. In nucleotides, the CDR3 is TGTGCCAGCAGTATGCCGGGACAGCAGGAAAAACTGTTTTTT.

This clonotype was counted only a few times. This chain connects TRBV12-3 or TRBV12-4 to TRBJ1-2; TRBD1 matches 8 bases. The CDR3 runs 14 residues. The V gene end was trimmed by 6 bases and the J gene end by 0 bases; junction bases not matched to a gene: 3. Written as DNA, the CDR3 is TGTGCCAGCAGGGGGACAGGAGCTAACTATGGCTACACCTTC. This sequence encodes CASRGTGANYGYTF.

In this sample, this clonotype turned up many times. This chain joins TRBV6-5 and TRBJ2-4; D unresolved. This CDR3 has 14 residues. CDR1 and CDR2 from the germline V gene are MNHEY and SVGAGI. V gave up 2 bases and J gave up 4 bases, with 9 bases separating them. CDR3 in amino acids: CASSYGGVKNIQYF. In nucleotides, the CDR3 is TGTGCCAGCAGTTACGGCGGAGTAAAAAACATTCAGTACTTC.

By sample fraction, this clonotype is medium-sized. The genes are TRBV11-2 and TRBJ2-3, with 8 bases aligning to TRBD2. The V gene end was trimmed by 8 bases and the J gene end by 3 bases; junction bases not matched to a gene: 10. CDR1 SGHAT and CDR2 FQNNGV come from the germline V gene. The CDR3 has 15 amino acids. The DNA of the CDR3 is TGTGCCAGCGGTCCACCGGGACTAGTGACAGATACGCAGTATTTT. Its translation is CASGPPGLVTDTQYF.

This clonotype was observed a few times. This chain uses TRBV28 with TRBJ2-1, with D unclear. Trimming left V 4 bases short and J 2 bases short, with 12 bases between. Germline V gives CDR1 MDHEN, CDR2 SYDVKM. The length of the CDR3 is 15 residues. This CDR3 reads CASSSPSRTYNEQFF. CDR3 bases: TGTGCCAGCAGTTCTCCCTCCCGGACCTACAATGAGCAGTTCTTC.

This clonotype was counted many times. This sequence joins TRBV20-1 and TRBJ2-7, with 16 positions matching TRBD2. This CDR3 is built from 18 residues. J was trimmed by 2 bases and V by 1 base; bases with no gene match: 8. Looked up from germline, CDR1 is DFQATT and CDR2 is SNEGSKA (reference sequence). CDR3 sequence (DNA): TGCAGTGCTAGAGTACTGGGACTAGCGGGAGGGCGGGCCTACGAGCAGTACTTC. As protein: CSARVLGLAGGRAYEQYF.

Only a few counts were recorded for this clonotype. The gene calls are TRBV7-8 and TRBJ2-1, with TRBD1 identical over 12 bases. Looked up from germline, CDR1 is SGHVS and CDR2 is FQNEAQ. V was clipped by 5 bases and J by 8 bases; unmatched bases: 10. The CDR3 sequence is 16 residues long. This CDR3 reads CASSPSGGQGADEQFF. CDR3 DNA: TGTGCCAGCAGCCCGTCGGGGGGACAGGGGGCGGATGAGCAGTTCTTC.

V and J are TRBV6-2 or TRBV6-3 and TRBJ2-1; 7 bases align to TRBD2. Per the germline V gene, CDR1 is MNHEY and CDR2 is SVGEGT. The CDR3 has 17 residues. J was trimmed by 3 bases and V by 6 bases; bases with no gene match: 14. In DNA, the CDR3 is TGTGCCAGCAGACCTGGGGGGGGAGTAGTATTCTACAATGAGCAGTTCTTC. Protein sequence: CASRPGGGVVFYNEQFF.

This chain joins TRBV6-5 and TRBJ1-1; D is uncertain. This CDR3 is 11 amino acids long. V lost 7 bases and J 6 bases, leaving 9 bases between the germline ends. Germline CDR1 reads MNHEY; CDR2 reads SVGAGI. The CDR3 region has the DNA TGTGCCAGCATGAGGAGGGCTGAAGCTTTCTTT. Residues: CASMRRAEAFF.

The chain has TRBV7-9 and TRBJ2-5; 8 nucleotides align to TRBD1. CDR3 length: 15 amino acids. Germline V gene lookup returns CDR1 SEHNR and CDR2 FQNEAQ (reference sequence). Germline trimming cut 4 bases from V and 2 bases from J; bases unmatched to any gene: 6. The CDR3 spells CASSSDRALQETQYF. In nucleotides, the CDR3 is TGTGCCAGCAGCTCGGACAGGGCCTTACAAGAGACCCAGTACTTC.

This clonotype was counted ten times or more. CDR3 nucleotide sequence: TGCAGTGCTGGATCAACTAGCGGCCGCTCCTACGAGCAGTACTTC. Translated: CSAGSTSGRSYEQYF. The chain uses TRBV20-1 and TRBJ2-7; 8 bases map to TRBD2. This CDR3 spans 15 amino acids. The V gene's germline CDR1 is DFQATT and CDR2 SNEGSKA (reference sequence). With V trimmed by 5 bases and J by 0 bases, 9 bases remained unmatched.

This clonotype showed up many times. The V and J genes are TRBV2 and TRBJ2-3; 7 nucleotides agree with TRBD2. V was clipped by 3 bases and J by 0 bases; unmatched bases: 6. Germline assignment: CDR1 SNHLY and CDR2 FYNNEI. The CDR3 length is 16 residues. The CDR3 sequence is CASSDLAGASTDTQYF. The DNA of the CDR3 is TGTGCCAGCAGTGACCTGGCGGGAGCTAGCACAGATACGCAGTATTTT.

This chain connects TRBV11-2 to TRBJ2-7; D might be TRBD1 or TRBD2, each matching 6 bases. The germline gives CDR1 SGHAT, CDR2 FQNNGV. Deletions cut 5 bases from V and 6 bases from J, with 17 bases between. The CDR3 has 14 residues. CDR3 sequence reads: CASSRNGGRGEQYF. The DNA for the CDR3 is TGTGCCAGCAGCCGAAACGGGGGCCGAGGCGAGCAGTACTTC.

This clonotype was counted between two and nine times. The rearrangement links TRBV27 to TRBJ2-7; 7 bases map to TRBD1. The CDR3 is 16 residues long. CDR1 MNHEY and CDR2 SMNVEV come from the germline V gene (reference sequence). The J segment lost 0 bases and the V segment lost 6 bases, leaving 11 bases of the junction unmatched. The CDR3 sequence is CASRAVGQPSSYEQYF. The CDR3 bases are TGTGCCAGCAGAGCCGTGGGACAGCCGAGCTCCTACGAGCAGTACTTC.

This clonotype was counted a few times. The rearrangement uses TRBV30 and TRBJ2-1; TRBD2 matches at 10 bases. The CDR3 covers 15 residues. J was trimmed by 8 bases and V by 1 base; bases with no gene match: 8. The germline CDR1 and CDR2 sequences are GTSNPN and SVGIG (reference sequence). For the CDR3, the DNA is TGTGCCTGGAGTGCAGGTTCTAGCGGGAGTCATGAGCAGTTCTTC. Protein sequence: CAWSAGSSGSHEQFF. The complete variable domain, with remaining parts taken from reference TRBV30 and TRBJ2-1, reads SQTIHQWPATLVQPVGSPLSLECTVEGTSNPNLYWYRQAAGRGLQLLFYSVGIGQISSEVPQNLSASRPQDRQFILSSKKLLLSDSGFYLCAWSAGSSGSHEQFFGPGTRLTVL.

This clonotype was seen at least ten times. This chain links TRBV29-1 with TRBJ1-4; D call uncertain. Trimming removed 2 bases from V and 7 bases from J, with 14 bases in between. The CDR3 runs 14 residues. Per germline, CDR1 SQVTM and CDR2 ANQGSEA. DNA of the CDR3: TGCAGCGTTGAAAGGAGTCGCAGCGGTGAAAAACTGTTTTTT. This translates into CSVERSRSGEKLFF.

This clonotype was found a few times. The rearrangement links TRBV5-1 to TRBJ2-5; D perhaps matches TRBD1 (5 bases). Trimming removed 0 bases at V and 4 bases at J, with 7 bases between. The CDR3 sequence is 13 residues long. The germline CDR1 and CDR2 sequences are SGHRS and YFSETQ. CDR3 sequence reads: CASSLVGPETQYF. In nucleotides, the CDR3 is TGCGCCAGCAGCTTGGTGGGGCCAGAGACCCAGTACTTC.

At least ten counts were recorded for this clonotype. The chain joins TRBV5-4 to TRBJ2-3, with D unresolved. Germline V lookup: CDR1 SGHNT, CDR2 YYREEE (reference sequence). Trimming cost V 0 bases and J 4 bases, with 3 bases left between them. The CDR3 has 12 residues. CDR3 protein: CASSLVADTQYF. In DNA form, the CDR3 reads TGTGCCAGCAGCTTGGTGGCAGATACGCAGTATTTT.

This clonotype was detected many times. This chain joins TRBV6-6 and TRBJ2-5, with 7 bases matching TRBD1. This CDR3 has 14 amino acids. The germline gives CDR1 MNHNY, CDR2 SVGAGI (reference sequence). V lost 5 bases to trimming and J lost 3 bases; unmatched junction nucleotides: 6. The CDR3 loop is CASSDPGGEETQYF. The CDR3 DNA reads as TGTGCCAGCAGTGACCCAGGGGGTGAAGAGACCCAGTACTTC.

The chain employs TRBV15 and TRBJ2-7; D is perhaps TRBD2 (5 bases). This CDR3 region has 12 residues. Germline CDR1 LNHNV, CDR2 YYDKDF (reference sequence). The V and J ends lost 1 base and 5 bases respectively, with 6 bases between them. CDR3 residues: CATSRVGDEQYF. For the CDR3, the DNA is TGTGCCACCAGCAGAGTCGGGGACGAGCAGTACTTC.

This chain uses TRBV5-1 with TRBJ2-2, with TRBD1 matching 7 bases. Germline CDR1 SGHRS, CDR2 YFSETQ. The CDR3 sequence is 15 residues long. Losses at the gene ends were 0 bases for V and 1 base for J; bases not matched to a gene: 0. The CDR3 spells CASSLGDRNTGELFF. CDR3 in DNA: TGCGCCAGCAGCTTGGGGGACAGGAACACCGGGGAGCTGTTTTTT.

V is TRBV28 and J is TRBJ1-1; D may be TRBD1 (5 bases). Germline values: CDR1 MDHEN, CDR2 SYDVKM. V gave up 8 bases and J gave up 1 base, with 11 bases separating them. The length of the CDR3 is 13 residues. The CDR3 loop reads CASLQVENTEAFF. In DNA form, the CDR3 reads TGTGCCAGCTTACAGGTGGAGAACACTGAAGCTTTCTTT. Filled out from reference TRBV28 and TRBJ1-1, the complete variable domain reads DVKVTQSSRYLVKRTGEKVFLECVQDMDHENMFWYRQDPGLGLRLIYFSYDVKMKEKGDIPEGYSVSREKKERFSLILESASTNQTSMYLCASLQVENTEAFFGQGTRLTVV.

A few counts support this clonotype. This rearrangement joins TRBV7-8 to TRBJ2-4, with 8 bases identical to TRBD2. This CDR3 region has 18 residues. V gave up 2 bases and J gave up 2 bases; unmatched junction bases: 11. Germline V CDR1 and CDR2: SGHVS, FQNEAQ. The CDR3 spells CASSLTAMRGASKNIQYF. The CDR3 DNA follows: TGTGCCAGCAGCTTAACGGCTATGCGGGGGGCGTCCAAAAACATTCAGTACTTC. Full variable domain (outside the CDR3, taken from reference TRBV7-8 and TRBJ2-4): GAGVSQSPRYKVAKRGQDVALRCDPISGHVSLFWYQQALGQGPEFLTYFQNEAQLDKSGLPSDRFFAERPEGSVSTLKIQRTQQEDSAVYLCASSLTAMRGASKNIQYFGAGTRLSVL.

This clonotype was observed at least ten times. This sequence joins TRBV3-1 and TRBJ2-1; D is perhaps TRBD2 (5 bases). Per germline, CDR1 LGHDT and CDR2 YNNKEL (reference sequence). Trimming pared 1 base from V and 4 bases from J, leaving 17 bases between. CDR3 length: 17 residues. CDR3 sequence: CASSQGPVAPRYNEQFF. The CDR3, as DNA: TGTGCCAGCAGCCAAGGTCCAGTAGCGCCGAGGTACAATGAGCAGTTCTTC.